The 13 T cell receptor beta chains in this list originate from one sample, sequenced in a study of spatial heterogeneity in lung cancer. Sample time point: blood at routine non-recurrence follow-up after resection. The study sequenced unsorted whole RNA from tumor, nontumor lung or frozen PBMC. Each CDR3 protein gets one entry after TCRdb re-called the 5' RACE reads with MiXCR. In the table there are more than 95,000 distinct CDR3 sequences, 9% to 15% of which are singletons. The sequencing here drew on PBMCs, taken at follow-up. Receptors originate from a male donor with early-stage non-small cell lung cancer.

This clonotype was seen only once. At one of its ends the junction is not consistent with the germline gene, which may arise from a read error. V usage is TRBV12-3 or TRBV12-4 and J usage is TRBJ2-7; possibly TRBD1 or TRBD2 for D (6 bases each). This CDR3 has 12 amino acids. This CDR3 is CASSLGGTTRHF. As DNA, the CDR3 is TGTGCCAGCAGTTTAGGCGGGACAACAAGGCACTTC.

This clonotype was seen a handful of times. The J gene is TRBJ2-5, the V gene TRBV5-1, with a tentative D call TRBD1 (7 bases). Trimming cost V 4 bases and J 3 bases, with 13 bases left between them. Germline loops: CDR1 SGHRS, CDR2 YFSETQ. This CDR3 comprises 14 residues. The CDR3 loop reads CASSGGTAKETQYF. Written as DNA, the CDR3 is TGCGCCAGCAGCGGCGGGACAGCCAAAGAGACCCAGTACTTC.

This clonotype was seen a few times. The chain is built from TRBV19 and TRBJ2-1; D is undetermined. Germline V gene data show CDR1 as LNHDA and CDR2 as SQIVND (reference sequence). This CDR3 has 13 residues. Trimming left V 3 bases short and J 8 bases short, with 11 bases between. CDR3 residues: CASSMYGGDEQFF. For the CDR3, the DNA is TGTGCCAGTAGTATGTACGGCGGCGATGAGCAGTTCTTC.

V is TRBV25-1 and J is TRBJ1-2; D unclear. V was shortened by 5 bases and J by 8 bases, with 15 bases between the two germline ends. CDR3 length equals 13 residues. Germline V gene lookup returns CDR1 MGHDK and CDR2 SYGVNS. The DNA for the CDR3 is TGTGCCAGCAGTCCCTCAACCTCTTGGGGCTACACCTTC. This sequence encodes CASSPSTSWGYTF.

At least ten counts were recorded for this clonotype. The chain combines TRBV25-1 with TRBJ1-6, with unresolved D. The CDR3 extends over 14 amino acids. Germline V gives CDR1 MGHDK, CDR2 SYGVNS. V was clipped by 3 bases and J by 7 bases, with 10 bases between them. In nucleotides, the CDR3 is TGTGCCAGCAGTGAGTACCTGGGGAATTCACCCCTCCACTTT. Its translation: CASSEYLGNSPLHF.

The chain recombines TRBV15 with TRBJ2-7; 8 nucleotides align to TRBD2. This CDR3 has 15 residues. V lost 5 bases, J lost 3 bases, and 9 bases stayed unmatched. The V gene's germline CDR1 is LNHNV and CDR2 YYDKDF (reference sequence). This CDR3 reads CATSAPGTRVYEQYF. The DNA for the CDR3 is TGTGCCACCAGCGCCCCCGGGACTAGGGTCTACGAGCAGTACTTC.

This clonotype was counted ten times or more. CDR3 amino acids: CSAHRRDEYYEQYF. The CDR3 DNA reads TGCAGTGCCCATCGACGTGACGAGTACTACGAGCAGTACTTC. The chain has TRBV20-1 and TRBJ2-7, with D uncertain. The germline V gene has CDR1 DFQATT and CDR2 SNEGSKA (reference sequence). V shed 6 bases and J shed 3 bases, with 18 bases lying between them. This CDR3 contains 14 residues.

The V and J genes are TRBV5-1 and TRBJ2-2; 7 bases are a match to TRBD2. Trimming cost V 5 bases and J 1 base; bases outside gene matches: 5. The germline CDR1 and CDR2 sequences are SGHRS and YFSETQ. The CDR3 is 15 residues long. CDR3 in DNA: TGCGCCAGCAGGCGCCTAGCGGAGAACACCGGGGAGCTGTTTTTT. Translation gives CASRRLAENTGELFF.

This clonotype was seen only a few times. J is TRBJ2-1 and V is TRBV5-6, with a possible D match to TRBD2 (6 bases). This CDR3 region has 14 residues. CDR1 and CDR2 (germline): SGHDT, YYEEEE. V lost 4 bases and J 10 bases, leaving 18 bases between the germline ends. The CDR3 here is CASSRGTDNWEQFF. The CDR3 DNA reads TGTGCCAGCAGCCGCGGGACGGACAACTGGGAGCAGTTCTTC.

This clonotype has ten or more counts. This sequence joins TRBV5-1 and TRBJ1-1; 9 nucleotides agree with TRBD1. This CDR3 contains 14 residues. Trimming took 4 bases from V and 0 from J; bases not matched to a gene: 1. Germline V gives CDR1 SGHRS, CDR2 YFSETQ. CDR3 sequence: CASSTGGVNTEAFF. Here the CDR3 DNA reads TGCGCCAGCAGCACAGGGGGCGTGAACACTGAAGCTTTCTTT. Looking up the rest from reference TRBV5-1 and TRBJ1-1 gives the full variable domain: KAGVTQTPRYLIKTRGQQVTLSCSPISGHRSVSWYQQTPGQGLQFLFEYFSETQRNKGNFPGRFSGRQFSNSRSEMNVSTLELGDSALYLCASSTGGVNTEAFFGQGTRLTVV.

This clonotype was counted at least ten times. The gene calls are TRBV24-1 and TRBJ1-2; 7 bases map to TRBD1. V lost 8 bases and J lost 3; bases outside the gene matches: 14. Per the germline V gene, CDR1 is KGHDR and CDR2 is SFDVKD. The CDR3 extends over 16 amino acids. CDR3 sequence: CATKRQGPDRDYGYTF. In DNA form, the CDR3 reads TGTGCCACCAAAAGACAGGGTCCTGACCGAGACTATGGCTACACCTTC.

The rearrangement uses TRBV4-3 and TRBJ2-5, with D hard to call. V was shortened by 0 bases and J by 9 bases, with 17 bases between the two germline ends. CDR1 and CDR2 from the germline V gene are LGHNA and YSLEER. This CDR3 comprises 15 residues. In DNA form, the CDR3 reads TGCGCCAGCAGCCAAGATCTTGGCAACTCGAGAGCCCAGTACTTC. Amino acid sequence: CASSQDLGNSRAQYF.

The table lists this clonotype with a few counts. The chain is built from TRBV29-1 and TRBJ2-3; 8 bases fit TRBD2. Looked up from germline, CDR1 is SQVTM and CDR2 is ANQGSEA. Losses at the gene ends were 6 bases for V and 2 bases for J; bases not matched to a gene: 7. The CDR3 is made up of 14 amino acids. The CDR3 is CSVRTSGNTDTQYF. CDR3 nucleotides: TGCAGCGTCAGAACTAGCGGCAACACAGATACGCAGTATTTT.